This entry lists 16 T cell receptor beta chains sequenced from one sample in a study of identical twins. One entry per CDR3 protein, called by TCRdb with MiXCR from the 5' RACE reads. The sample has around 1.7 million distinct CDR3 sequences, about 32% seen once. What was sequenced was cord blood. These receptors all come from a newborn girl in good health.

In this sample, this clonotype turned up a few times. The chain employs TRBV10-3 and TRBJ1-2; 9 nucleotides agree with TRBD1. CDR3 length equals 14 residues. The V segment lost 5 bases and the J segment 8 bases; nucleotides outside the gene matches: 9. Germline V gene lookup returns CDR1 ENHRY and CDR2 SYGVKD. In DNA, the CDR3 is TGTGCCATCAGTCCGGGACAGGGCCTCAGGGGCTACACCTTC. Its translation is CAISPGQGLRGYTF.

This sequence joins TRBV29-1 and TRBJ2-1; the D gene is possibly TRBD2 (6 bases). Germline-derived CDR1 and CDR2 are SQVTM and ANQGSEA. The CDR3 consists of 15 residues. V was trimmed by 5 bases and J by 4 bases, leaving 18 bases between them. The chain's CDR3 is CSVRLPGTPYNEQFF. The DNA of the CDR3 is TGCAGCGTTCGCCTACCCGGGACTCCGTACAATGAGCAGTTCTTC.

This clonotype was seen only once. Here the CDR3 DNA reads TGTGCCAGCAGCTTAGCGATACTAGATGCGAATGAGCAGTACTTC. Amino acids: CASSLAILDANEQYF. The chain links TRBV11-1 to TRBJ2-5, with D possibly TRBD2 on 5 matching bases. Germline V gene lookup returns CDR1 SGHAT and CDR2 FQDESV (reference sequence). The CDR3 length is 15 residues. Deletions cut 0 bases from V and 11 bases from J, with 19 bases between.

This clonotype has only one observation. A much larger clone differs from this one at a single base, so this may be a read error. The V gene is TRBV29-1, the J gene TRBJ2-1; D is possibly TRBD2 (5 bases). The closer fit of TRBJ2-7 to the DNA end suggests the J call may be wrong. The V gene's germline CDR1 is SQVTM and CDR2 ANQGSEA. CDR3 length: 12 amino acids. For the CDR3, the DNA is TGCGGCGTTGTTGAGGGAAATTCCGAGCAGTACTTC. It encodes CGVVEGNSEQYF.

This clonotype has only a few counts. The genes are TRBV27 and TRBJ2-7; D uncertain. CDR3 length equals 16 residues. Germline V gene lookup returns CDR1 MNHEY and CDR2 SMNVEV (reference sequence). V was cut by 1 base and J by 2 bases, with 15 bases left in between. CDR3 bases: TGTGCCAGCAGTTTATTGGTATCGACCCCAACCTACGAGCAGTACTTC. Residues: CASSLLVSTPTYEQYF.

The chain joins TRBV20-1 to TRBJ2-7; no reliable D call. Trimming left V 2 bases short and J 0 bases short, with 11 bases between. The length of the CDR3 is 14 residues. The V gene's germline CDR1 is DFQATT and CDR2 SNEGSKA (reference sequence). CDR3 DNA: TGCAGTGCTAGACCGGTTTTGAGCTCCTACGAGCAGTACTTC. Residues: CSARPVLSSYEQYF.

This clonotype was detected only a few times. DNA of the CDR3: TGTGCCAGCAGTGAGAGACAGGGGCTCTATGGCTACACCTTC. This sequence encodes CASSERQGLYGYTF. This rearrangement joins TRBV12-3 or TRBV12-4 to TRBJ1-2; TRBD1 agrees at 8 bases. This CDR3 region has 14 residues. J was trimmed by 4 bases and V by 5 bases; bases with no gene match: 6.

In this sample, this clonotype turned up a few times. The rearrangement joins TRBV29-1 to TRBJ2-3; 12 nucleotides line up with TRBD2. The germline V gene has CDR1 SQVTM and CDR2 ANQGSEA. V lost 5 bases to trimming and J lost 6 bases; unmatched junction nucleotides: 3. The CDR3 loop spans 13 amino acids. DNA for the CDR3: TGCAGCGTTTCTAGCGGGAGGGGGGATACGCAGTATTTT. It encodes CSVSSGRGDTQYF.

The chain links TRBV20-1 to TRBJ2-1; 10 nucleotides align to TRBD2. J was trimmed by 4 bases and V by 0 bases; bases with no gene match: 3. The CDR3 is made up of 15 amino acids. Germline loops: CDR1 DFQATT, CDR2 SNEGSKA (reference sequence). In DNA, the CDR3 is TGCAGTGCTAGAGATTTTAGCGGGGGGTACAATGAGCAGTTCTTC. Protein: CSARDFSGGYNEQFF.

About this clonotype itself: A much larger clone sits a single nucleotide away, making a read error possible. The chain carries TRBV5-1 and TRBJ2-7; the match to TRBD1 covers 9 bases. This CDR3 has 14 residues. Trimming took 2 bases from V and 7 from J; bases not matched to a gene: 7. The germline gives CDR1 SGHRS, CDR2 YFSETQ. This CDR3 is CASSLQGAHNEQYF. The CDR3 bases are TGCGCCAGCAGCTTACAGGGGGCCCACAATGAGCAGTACTTC.

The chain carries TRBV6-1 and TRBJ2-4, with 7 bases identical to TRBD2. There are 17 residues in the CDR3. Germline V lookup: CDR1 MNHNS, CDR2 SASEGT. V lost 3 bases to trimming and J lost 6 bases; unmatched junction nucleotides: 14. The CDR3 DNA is TGTGCCAGCAGTGAGGGTGGGAGGGCCCCGTCCCTAAACATTCAGTACTTC. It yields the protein CASSEGGRAPSLNIQYF.

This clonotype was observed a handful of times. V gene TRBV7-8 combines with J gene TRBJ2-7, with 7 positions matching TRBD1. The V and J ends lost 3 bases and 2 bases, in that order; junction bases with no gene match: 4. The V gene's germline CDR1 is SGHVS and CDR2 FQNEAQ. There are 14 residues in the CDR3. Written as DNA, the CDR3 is TGTGCCAGCAGCTTGGACCAGGGGGCCTACGAGCAGTACTTC. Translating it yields CASSLDQGAYEQYF.

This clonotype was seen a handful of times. The CDR3 reads CASSAANTEAFF. The DNA of the CDR3 is TGTGCCAGCAGTGCGGCGAACACTGAAGCTTTCTTT. J is TRBJ1-1 and V is TRBV2; no firm D call. The germline V gene has CDR1 SNHLY and CDR2 FYNNEI. The CDR3 has 12 amino acids. Trimming removed 4 bases at V and 1 base at J, with 4 bases between.

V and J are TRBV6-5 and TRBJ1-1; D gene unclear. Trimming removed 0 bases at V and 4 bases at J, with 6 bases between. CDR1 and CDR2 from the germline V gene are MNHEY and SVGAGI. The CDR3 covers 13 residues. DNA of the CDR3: TGTGCCAGCAGTTACTCTTCCAGCACTGAAGCTTTCTTT. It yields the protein CASSYSSSTEAFF.

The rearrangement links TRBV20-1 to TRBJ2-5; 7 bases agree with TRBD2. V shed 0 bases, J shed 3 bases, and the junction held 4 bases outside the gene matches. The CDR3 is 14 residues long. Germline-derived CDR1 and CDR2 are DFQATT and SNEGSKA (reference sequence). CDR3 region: CSARDRAGEETQYF. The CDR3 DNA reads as TGCAGTGCTAGAGATCGGGCGGGGGAAGAGACCCAGTACTTC.

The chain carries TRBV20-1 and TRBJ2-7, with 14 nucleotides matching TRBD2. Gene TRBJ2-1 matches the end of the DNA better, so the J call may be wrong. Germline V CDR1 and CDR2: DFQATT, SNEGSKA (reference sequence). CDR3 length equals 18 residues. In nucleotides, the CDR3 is TGCAGTGCCCAGACTAGCGGGGGGGCAGTTCTAGCCGTGAATGAGCAGTTCTTC. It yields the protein CSAQTSGGAVLAVNEQFF.